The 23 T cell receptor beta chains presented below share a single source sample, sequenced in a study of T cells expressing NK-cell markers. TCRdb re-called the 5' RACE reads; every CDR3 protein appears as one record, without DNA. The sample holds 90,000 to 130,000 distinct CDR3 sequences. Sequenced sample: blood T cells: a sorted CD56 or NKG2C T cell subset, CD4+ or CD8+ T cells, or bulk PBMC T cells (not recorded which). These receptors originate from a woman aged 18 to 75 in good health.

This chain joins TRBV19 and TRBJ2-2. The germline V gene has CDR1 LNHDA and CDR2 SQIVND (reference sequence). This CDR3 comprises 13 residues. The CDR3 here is CASRIPNTGELFF.

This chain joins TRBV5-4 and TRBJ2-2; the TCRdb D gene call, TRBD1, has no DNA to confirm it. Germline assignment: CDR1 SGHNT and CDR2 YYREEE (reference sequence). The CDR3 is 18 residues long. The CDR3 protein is CASSGPGAVQRAGGELFF.

The CDR3 region is CASSPLGREQYF. V and J are TRBV7-9 and TRBJ2-7. This CDR3 is 12 amino acids long. Germline lookup yields CDR1 SEHNR and CDR2 FQNEAQ (reference sequence).

CDR3 residues: CSVEDKRGLSTDTQYF. V is TRBV29-1 and J is TRBJ2-3; TCRdb lists TRBD1, though no DNA is available to test this call. There are 16 residues in the CDR3. The germline gives CDR1 SQVTM, CDR2 ANQGSEA.

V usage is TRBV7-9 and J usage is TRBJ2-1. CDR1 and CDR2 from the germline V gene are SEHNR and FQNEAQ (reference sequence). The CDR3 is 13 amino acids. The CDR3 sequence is CASISFYYNEQFF.

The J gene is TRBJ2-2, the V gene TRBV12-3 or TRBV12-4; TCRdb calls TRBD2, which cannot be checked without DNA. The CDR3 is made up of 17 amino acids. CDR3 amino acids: CASSSWTSGRNTGELFF.

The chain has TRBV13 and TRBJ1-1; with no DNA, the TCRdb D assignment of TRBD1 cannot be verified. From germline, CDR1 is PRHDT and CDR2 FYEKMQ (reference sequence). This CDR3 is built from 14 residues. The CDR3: CASSLRDRDTEAFF.

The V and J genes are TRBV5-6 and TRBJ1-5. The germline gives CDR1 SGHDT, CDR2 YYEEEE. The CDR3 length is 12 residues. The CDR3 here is CASSLLGQPQHF.

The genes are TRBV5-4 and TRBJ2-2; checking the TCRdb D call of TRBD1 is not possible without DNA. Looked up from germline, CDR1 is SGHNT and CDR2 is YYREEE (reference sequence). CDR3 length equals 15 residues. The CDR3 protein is CASSLVTGFQKELFF.

This CDR3 is CASSYLVGADTQYF. The rearrangement links TRBV6-5 to TRBJ2-3; TCRdb proposes TRBD1, but this gene call is untestable without DNA. The CDR3 length is 14 residues. The germline CDR1 and CDR2 sequences are MNHEY and SVGAGI.

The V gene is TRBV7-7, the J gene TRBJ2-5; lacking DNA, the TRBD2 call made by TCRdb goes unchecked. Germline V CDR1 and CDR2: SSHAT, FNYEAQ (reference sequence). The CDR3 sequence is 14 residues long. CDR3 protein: CASKTGPYEETQYF.

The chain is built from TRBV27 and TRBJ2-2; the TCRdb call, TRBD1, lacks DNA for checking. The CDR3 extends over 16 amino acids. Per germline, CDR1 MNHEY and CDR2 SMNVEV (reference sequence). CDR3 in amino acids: CASSLPQGGNTGELFF.

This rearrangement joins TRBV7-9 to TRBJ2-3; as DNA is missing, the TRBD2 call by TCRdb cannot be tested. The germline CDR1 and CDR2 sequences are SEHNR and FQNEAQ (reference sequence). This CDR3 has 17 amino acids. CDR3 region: CASSLVSGLAGTDTQYF.

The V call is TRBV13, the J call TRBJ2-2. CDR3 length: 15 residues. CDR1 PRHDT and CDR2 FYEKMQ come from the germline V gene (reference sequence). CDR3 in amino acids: CASSLPRQNTGELFF.

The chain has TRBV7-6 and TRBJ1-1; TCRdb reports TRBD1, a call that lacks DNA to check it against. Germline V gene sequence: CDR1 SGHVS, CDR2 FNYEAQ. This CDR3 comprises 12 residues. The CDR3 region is CASSPGETEAFF.

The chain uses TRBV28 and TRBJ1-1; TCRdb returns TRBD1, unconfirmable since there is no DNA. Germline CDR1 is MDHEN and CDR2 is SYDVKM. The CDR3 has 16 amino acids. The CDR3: CASSMDRGEVGTEAFF.

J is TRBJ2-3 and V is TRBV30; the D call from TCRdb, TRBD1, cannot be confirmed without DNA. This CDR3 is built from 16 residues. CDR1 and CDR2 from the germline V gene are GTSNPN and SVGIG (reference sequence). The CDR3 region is CAWSVGTGYSTDTQYF.

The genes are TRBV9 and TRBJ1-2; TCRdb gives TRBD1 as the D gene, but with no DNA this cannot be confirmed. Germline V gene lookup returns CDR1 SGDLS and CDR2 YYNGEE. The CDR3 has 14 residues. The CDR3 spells CASSATGPKGGYTF.

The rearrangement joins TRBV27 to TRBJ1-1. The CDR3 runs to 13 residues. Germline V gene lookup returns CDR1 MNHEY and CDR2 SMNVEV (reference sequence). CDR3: CASSFGGAALAFF.

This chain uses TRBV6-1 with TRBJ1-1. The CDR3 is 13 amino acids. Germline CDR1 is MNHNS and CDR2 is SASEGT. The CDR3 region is CASSSVGNTEAFF.

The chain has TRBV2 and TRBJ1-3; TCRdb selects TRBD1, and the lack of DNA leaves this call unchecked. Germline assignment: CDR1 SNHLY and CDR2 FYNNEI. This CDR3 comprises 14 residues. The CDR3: CASAPGQGIDTIYF.

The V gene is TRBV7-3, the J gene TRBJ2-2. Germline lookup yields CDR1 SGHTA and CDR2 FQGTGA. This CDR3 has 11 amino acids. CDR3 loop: CASSHNGELFF.

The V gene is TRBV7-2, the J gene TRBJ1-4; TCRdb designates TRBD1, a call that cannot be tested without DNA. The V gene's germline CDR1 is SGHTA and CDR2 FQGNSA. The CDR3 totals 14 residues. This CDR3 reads CASSSDPGNEKLFF.